The present TCR beta chain was sequenced within a study of graft-versus-host responses after intestinal transplantation. Study overall: Recipients got multivisceral, liver-intestinal, or isolated intestinal transplants. Recipients were all induced with anti-thymocyte globulin, then given tacrolimus and steroids for about three years.

A sort after the reaction isolated proliferating CFSE-low CD3+CD4+ and CD3+CD8+ responders. The repertoire was sequenced with immunoSEQ multiplex PCR; TCRdb's copy has only in-frame clones and lacks some. The sample holds more than 12,000 clones, 30% to 35% seen once. The CDR3 runs 16 residues. Per germline, CDR1 SNHLY and CDR2 FYNNEI. V lost 6 bases and J 2 bases, leaving 20 bases between the germline ends. The chain is built from TRBV2 and TRBJ2-7, with D perhaps matching TRBD1 (5 bases). The sequence was obtained from a human patient who received an intestinal transplant. The sequencing here drew on alloreactive CD4+ T cells from a mixed lymphocyte reaction culture, taken before intestinal transplant. Subset here: CFSE-low proliferating T cells sorted from roughly 6-day pre-transplant mixed lymphocyte reaction (GvH or HvG direction). The CDR3 coding sequence is TGTGCCAGCAGACCCGCCTGGCAGGGTGGGACCTACGAGCAGTACTTC. Translated, it gives CASRPAWQGGTYEQYF. Supplemented by reference TRBV2 and TRBJ2-7, the full variable domain reads EPEVTQTPSHQVTQMGQEVILRCVPISNHLYFYWYRQILGQKVEFLVSFYNNEISEKSEIFDDQFSVERPDGSNFTLKIRSTKLEDSAMYFCASRPAWQGGTYEQYFGPGTRLTVT.